The 28 T cell receptor beta chains below were found in one sample sequenced in a study of Ad26.COV2.S vaccination and SARS-CoV-2 variants. The treatment denotes: around 19 received Ad26.COV2.S at low or high dose, single or two shots; roughly five received placebo; per-sample allocation not given. Sampling occurred on day 63 after the first vaccine or placebo injection. Clones were sequenced by immunoSEQ multiplex PCR, and TCRdb holds only the in-frame ones, with some missing. The profile shows about 390,000 clones, approximately 90% of them singletons. The material was peripheral blood, obtained in a trial of Ad26.COV2.S vaccine versus placebo. These receptors were collected from a person between 18 and 65 years old who received the Ad26.COV2.S COVID-19 vaccine or a placebo.

The V call is TRBV30, the J call TRBJ2-2, with D perhaps TRBD1 (6 bases). The CDR3 loop spans 18 amino acids. The V end was cut by 0 bases, the J end by 6 bases, with 23 bases between. CDR1 and CDR2 from the germline V gene are GTSNPN and SVGIG (reference sequence). The CDR3 DNA reads TGTGCCTGGAGTGTAATCCGGACTGGCAGGGGCTTCCCCGGGGAGCTGTTTTTT. This gives the protein CAWSVIRTGRGFPGELFF.

The chain employs TRBV28 and TRBJ2-3; possibly TRBD1 for D (5 bases). CDR1 and CDR2 (germline): MDHEN, SYDVKM. Trimming shortened V by 4 bases and J by 0 bases, and 11 bases separated the two germline ends. This CDR3 has 15 residues. The chain's CDR3 is CASSSRVSSTDTQYF. The CDR3 DNA follows: TGTGCCAGCAGTTCCAGGGTTTCTAGCACAGATACGCAGTATTTT.

This chain links TRBV11-2 with TRBJ1-1; unclear D gene. The V gene's germline CDR1 is SGHAT and CDR2 FQNNGV. The V end was cut by 3 bases, the J end by 4 bases, with 21 bases between. This CDR3 has 17 amino acids. Written as DNA, the CDR3 is TGTGCCAGCAGCTTGAGACCGGGCCGGACGACGAGCACTGAAGCTTTCTTT. Its protein product is CASSLRPGRTTSTEAFF.

The count of this clone is one. The genes are TRBV19 and TRBJ1-5; D is possibly TRBD1 (5 bases). Germline CDR1 and CDR2: LNHDA and SQIVND (reference sequence). Trimming removed 5 bases from V and 6 bases from J, with 14 bases in between. The CDR3 extends over 14 amino acids. CDR3 nucleotide sequence: TGTGCCAGTAGTCCAGGGAGAGGCTCTCAGCCCCAGCATTTT. Residues: CASSPGRGSQPQHF. Variable domain in full (rest from reference TRBV19 and TRBJ1-5): DGGITQSPKYLFRKEGQNVTLSCEQNLNHDAMYWYRQDPGQGLRLIYYSQIVNDFQKGDIAEGYSVSREKKESFPLTVTSAQKNPTAFYLCASSPGRGSQPQHFGDGTRLSIL.

This chain links TRBV7-2 with TRBJ2-5, with TRBD2 matching 7 bases. The CDR3 is 14 residues long. Germline V gives CDR1 SGHTA, CDR2 FQGNSA. With 3 bases clipped from V and 2 bases from J, the junction kept 3 bases outside the gene matches. As DNA, the CDR3 is TGTGCCAGCAGCTTGTCGGGGGGACAAGAGACCCAGTACTTC. It codes for CASSLSGGQETQYF. Supplemented by reference TRBV7-2 and TRBJ2-5, the full variable domain reads GAGVSQSPSNKVTEKGKDVELRCDPISGHTALYWYRQSLGQGLEFLIYFQGNSAPDKSGLPSDRFSAERTGGSVSTLTIQRTQQEDSAVYLCASSLSGGQETQYFGPGTRLLVL.

The chain links TRBV27 to TRBJ2-1; TRBD2 matches 14 bases. The CDR3 is made up of 14 amino acids. V dropped 4 bases and J dropped 11; count of bases not matched to a gene: 4. The germline CDR1 and CDR2 sequences are MNHEY and SMNVEV (reference sequence). The CDR3 DNA reads TGTGCCAGCAGTTCGGGACTAGCGGGGGAGAAGCAGTTCTTC. Its translation: CASSSGLAGEKQFF.

V gene TRBV5-1 combines with J gene TRBJ2-3, with 11 nucleotides matching TRBD1. The CDR3 spans 13 residues. Germline assignment: CDR1 SGHRS and CDR2 YFSETQ. Trimming cost V 7 bases and J 4 bases; bases outside gene matches: 2. The DNA of the CDR3 is TGCGCCAGCGGACAGGGGGCCGCAGATACGCAGTATTTT. This encodes CASGQGAADTQYF.

This sequence joins TRBV4-1 and TRBJ1-6, with unresolved D. Germline lookup yields CDR1 MGHRA and CDR2 YSYEKL. This CDR3 spans 14 amino acids. V was shortened by 0 bases and J by 7 bases, with 7 bases between the two germline ends. CDR3: CASSQEAGNSPLHF. The CDR3 DNA reads as TGCGCCAGCAGCCAAGAGGCCGGGAATTCACCCCTCCACTTT.

Details on this clone: At the DNA level, this CDR3 is encoded by other sequences in the same sample as well. The genes are TRBV7-2 and TRBJ1-3; D might be TRBD1 (5 bases). This CDR3 has 15 amino acids. The ends were cut back, 1 base at V and 2 bases at J, with 9 bases in the middle. CDR1 is SGHTA, CDR2 FQGNSA, per germline. The CDR3 protein is CASSLGGGTGNTIYF. The DNA of the CDR3 is TGTGCCAGCAGCTTAGGTGGGGGTACTGGAAACACCATATATTTT.

The chain employs TRBV3-1 (or the pseudogene TRBV3-2) and TRBJ1-6, with TRBD1 as a possible D gene (5 bases). The CDR3 is 18 residues long. Trimming pared 0 bases from V and 6 bases from J, leaving 18 bases between. Germline V gene data show CDR1 as LGHDT and CDR2 as YNNKEL (reference sequence). CDR3: CASSQDQGEGLVNSPLHF. The CDR3 bases are TGTGCCAGCAGCCAAGACCAGGGAGAGGGGCTAGTTAATTCACCCCTCCACTTT.

This rearrangement joins TRBV19 to TRBJ1-2; D gene unclear. Germline CDR1 and CDR2: LNHDA and SQIVND (reference sequence). Trimming pared 5 bases from V and 5 bases from J, leaving 6 bases between. The CDR3 extends over 11 amino acids. The CDR3 reads CASSVLYGYTF. The CDR3 nucleotides are TGTGCCAGTAGTGTCTTATATGGCTACACCTTC.

This clone was seen a handful of times. The V call is TRBV3-1 (or the pseudogene TRBV3-2), the J call TRBJ2-7; TRBD2 matches 10 bases. This CDR3 comprises 14 residues. The germline V gene encodes CDR1 LGHDT and CDR2 YNNKEL (reference sequence). With V trimmed by 3 bases and J by 3 bases, 2 bases remained unmatched. The CDR3 region is CASSQQRGGYEQYF. In DNA, the CDR3 is TGTGCCAGCAGCCAGCAGCGGGGGGGCTACGAGCAGTACTTC.

This clone came up once. V is TRBV12-3 or TRBV12-4 and J is TRBJ2-7, with D possibly matching TRBD2 (6 bases). V was clipped by 7 bases and J by 4 bases, with 8 bases between them. This CDR3 has 11 residues. CDR3 protein: CASTGGYEQYF. The CDR3 nucleotides read TGTGCCAGCACCGGGGGTTACGAGCAGTACTTC.

The rearrangement uses TRBV6-5 and TRBJ2-7; 9 bases line up with TRBD1. This CDR3 contains 14 residues. The junction had 7 bases not matched to a gene; V was cut back by 6 bases and J by 4 bases. Germline V gives CDR1 MNHEY, CDR2 SVGAGI. CDR3 sequence (DNA): TGTGCCAGCAGCCGGGACAGGGAAGCGTACGAGCAGTACTTC. Translating gives CASSRDREAYEQYF.

J is TRBJ2-3 and V is TRBV7-2; 11 bases map to TRBD2. V shed 0 bases, J shed 10 bases, and the junction held 9 bases outside the gene matches. Germline V gives CDR1 SGHTA, CDR2 FQGNSA. The CDR3 extends over 16 amino acids. CDR3 amino acids: CASSLALAGGGEAQYF. CDR3 in DNA: TGTGCCAGCAGCTTAGCCCTAGCGGGGGGAGGGGAGGCGCAGTATTTT. The full variable domain, completed using reference TRBV7-2 and TRBJ2-3, is GAGVSQSPSNKVTEKGKDVELRCDPISGHTALYWYRQSLGQGLEFLIYFQGNSAPDKSGLPSDRFSAERTGGSVSTLTIQRTQQEDSAVYLCASSLALAGGGEAQYFGPGTRLTVL.

V gene TRBV5-1 combines with J gene TRBJ2-2, with 7 bases aligning to TRBD1. The ends lost 0 bases at V and 4 bases at J; junction bases unmatched: 3. This CDR3 region has 15 residues. Germline V gene data show CDR1 as SGHRS and CDR2 as YFSETQ. The DNA for the CDR3 is TGCGCCAGCAGCTTGGTGGCAGGGGGCACCGGGGAGCTGTTTTTT. Amino acids: CASSLVAGGTGELFF.

V and J are TRBV25-1 and TRBJ2-1; D is undetermined. This CDR3 is built from 13 residues. Trimming shortened V by 4 bases and J by 2 bases, and 6 bases separated the two germline ends. The germline V gene has CDR1 MGHDK and CDR2 SYGVNS. CDR3 protein: CASSASPYNEQFF. The DNA for the CDR3 is TGTGCCAGCAGTGCGTCCCCCTACAATGAGCAGTTCTTC.

The gene calls are TRBV10-3 and TRBJ2-1, with 9 bases lining up with TRBD1. The CDR3 length is 18 residues. In germline, CDR1 is ENHRY, CDR2 SYGVKD. Losses at the gene ends were 4 bases for V and 4 bases for J; bases not matched to a gene: 14. This CDR3 reads CAISAGFLGQGGYNEQFF. DNA for the CDR3: TGTGCCATCAGTGCAGGGTTTCTGGGACAGGGAGGATACAATGAGCAGTTCTTC.

This clone was detected only once. V and J are TRBV19 and TRBJ1-2; 10 nucleotides line up with TRBD1. Looked up from germline, CDR1 is LNHDA and CDR2 is SQIVND (reference sequence). The CDR3 runs to 17 residues. Trimming at V came to 4 bases and at J to 5 bases, leaving 13 bases not matched to a gene. DNA for the CDR3: TGTGCCAGTAGTAAGTCCCGGGACAGGGGCCTCCTATATGGCTACACCTTC. Its protein is CASSKSRDRGLLYGYTF.

The chain couples TRBV3-1 (or the pseudogene TRBV3-2) to TRBJ2-1; 7 bases fit TRBD1. V was clipped by 4 bases and J by 3 bases; unmatched bases: 6. Germline CDR1 reads LGHDT; CDR2 reads YNNKEL (reference sequence). The CDR3 runs 15 residues. The CDR3 bases are TGTGCCAGCAGCCCGACCGGGACAGTCTACAATGAGCAGTTCTTC. Encoded protein: CASSPTGTVYNEQFF.

The genes are TRBV9 and TRBJ2-3; no firm D call. CDR3 length: 12 amino acids. V lost 2 bases and J 5 bases, leaving 6 bases between the germline ends. The germline V gene encodes CDR1 SGDLS and CDR2 YYNGEE. DNA of the CDR3: TGTGCCAGCAGCGTGGATCAAGATACGCAGTATTTT. Translating it yields CASSVDQDTQYF.

The V and J genes are TRBV24-1 and TRBJ1-2; D might be TRBD1 (5 bases). Germline loops: CDR1 KGHDR, CDR2 SFDVKD. This CDR3 has 12 amino acids. V gave up 7 bases and J gave up 7 bases, with 12 bases separating them. CDR3 loop: CATSRPGVGYTF. CDR3 bases: TGTGCCACCAGCCGACCGGGGGTTGGCTACACCTTC.

J is TRBJ2-3 and V is TRBV29-1; 7 bases fit TRBD1. This CDR3 comprises 13 residues. J lost 6 bases, V lost 7 bases, and 10 bases had no gene match. Per germline, CDR1 SQVTM and CDR2 ANQGSEA. The CDR3 reads CSAHRGRSDTQYF. The CDR3 region has the DNA TGCAGCGCCCATAGGGGGCGGTCGGATACGCAGTATTTT.

CDR3 sequence: CASSFTYEQYF. In DNA, the CDR3 is TGTGCCAGCAGCTTTACCTACGAGCAGTACTTC. The V and J genes are TRBV11-2 and TRBJ2-7; D gene uncertain. This CDR3 contains 11 residues. Germline lookup yields CDR1 SGHAT and CDR2 FQNNGV. V lost 3 bases and J 2 bases, leaving 2 bases between the germline ends.

This sequence joins TRBV9 and TRBJ2-1; 9 bases agree with TRBD2. Germline V gene sequence: CDR1 SGDLS, CDR2 YYNGEE. The V segment lost 0 bases and the J segment 2 bases; nucleotides outside the gene matches: 3. This CDR3 has 16 amino acids. The CDR3 sequence is CASSVVLAGTYNEQFF. In nucleotides, the CDR3 is TGTGCCAGCAGCGTAGTTCTAGCGGGGACCTACAATGAGCAGTTCTTC.

This chain connects TRBV6-5 to TRBJ2-7, with a weak D call TRBD2 (6 bases). Trimming took 8 bases from V and 6 from J, leaving 23 bases between them. The CDR3 runs 15 residues. CDR1 and CDR2 from the germline V gene are MNHEY and SVGAGI. CDR3 nucleotides: TGTGCCAGCGCCGCCTGGGAGGCGGCGTTCGGCGAGCAGTACTTC. Its protein is CASAAWEAAFGEQYF.

This chain links TRBV5-1 with TRBJ2-1; D possibly corresponds to TRBD1 (6 bases). Germline CDR1 reads SGHRS; CDR2 reads YFSETQ. Between the trimmed V and J ends, which lost 1 base and 8 bases, there was a span of 16 bases. This CDR3 comprises 15 residues. DNA for the CDR3: TGCGCCAGCAGCTTGTTAGAACAGGGTAGCCATGAGCAGTTCTTC. Its translation: CASSLLEQGSHEQFF.

The V gene is TRBV4-1, the J gene TRBJ1-5; D is unresolved. Deletions cut 1 base from V and 3 bases from J, with 16 bases between. From germline, CDR1 is MGHRA and CDR2 YSYEKL. This CDR3 is 17 amino acids long. CDR3 region: CASSQGTDRQLNQPQHF. In nucleotides, the CDR3 is TGCGCCAGCAGCCAAGGGACCGATCGGCAGCTCAATCAGCCCCAGCATTTT.